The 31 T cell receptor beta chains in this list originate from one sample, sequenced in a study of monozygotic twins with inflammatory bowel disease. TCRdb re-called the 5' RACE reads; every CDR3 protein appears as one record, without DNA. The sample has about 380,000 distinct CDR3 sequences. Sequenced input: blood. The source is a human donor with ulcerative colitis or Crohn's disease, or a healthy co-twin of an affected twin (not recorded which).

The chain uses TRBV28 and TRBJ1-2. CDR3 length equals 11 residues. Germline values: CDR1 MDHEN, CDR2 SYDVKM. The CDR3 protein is CASSLLSGYTF.

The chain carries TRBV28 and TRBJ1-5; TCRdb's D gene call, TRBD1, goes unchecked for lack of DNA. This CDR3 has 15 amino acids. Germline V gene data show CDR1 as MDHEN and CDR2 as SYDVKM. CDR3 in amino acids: CASSFTGGSNQPQHF.

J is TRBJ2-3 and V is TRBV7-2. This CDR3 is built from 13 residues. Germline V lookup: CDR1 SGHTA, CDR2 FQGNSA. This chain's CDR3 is CASSFQVGDTQYF.

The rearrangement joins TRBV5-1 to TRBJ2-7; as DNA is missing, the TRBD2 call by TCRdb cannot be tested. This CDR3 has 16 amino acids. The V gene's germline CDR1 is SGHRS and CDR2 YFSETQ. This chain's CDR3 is CASSPGGAFRSYEQYF.

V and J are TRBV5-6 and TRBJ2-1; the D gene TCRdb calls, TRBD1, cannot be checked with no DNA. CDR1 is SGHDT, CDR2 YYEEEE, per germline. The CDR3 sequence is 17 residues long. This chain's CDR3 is CASSLGGRGGQKNEQFF.

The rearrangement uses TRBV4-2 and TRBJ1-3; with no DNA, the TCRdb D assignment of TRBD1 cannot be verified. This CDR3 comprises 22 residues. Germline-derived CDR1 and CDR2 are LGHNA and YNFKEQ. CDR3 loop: CASSQDGGSGQGVVVSGNTIYF.

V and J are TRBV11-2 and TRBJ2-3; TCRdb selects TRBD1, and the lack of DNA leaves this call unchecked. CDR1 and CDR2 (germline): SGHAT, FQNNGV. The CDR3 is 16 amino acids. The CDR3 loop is CASSLGLGQGKDTQYF.

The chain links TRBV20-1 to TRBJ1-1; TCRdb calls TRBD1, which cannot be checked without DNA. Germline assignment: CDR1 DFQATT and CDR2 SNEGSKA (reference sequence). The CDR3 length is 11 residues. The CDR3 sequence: CSARFPAEAFF.

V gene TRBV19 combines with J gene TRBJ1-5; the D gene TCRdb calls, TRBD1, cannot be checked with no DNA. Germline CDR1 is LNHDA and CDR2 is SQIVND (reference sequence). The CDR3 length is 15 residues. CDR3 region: CASSTGTASNQPQHF. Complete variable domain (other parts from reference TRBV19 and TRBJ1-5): DGGITQSPKYLFRKEGQNVTLSCEQNLNHDAMYWYRQDPGQGLRLIYYSQIVNDFQKGDIAEGYSVSREKKESFPLTVTSAQKNPTAFYLCASSTGTASNQPQHFGDGTRLSIL.

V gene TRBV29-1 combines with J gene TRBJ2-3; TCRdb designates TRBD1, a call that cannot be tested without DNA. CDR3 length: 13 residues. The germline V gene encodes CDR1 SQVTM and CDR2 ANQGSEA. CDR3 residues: CSVAPRGTDTQYF.

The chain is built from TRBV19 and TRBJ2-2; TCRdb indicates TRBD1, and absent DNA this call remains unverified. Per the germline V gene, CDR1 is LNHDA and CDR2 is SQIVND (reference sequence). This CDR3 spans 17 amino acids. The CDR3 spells CASSTSDRGSNTGELFF. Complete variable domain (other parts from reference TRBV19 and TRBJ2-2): DGGITQSPKYLFRKEGQNVTLSCEQNLNHDAMYWYRQDPGQGLRLIYYSQIVNDFQKGDIAEGYSVSREKKESFPLTVTSAQKNPTAFYLCASSTSDRGSNTGELFFGEGSRLTVL.

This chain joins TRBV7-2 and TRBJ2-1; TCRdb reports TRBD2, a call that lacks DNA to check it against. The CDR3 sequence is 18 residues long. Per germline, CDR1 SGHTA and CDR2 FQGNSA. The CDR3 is CASSLAIRGLASYNEQFF.

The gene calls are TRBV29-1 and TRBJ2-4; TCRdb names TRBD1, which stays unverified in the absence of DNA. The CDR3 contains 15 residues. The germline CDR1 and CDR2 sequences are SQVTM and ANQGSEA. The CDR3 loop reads CSVEDGGGPGNIQYF.

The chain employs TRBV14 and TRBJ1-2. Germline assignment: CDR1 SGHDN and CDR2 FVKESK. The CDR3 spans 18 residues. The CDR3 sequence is CASSQEAWVGSSDYGYTF.

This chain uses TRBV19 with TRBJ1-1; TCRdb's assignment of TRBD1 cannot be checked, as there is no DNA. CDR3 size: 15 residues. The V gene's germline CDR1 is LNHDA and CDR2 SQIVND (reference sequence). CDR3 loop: CASSTLRTGNTEAFF.

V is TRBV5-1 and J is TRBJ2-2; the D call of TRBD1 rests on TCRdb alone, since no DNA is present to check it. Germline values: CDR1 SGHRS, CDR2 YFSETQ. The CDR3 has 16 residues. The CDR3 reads CASSLVSGGNTGELFF.

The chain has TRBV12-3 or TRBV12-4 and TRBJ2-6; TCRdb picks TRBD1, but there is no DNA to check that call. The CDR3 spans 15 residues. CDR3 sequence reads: CASRLGQAGANVLTF.

CDR3 amino acids: CASSLSPRGATDTQYF. V usage is TRBV12-3 or TRBV12-4 and J usage is TRBJ2-3; TCRdb outputs TRBD1, but without DNA this stays unchecked. The CDR3 consists of 16 residues.

CDR3 sequence reads: CASSQTGFASYNEQFF. The chain employs TRBV7-3 and TRBJ2-1; TCRdb outputs TRBD1, but without DNA this stays unchecked. From germline, CDR1 is SGHTA and CDR2 FQGTGA. CDR3 length: 16 residues.

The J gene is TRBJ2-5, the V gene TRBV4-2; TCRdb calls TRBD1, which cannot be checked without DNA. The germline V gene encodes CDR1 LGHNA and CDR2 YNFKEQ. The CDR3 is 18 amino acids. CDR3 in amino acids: CASSHARGTRGEEETQYF.

This chain's CDR3 is CASSQPGAASEAFF. The chain carries TRBV3-1 and TRBJ1-1; the D call from TCRdb, TRBD1, cannot be confirmed without DNA. The CDR3 extends over 14 amino acids. Germline V gene lookup returns CDR1 LGHDT and CDR2 YNNKEL (reference sequence). The whole variable domain, remainder taken from reference TRBV3-1 and TRBJ1-1, is DTAVSQTPKYLVTQMGNDKSIKCEQNLGHDTMYWYKQDSKKFLKIMFSYNNKELIINETVPNRFSPKSPDKAHLNLHINSLELGDSAVYFCASSQPGAASEAFFGQGTRLTVV.

The CDR3: CSASPAGAPETQYF. The chain employs TRBV20-1 and TRBJ2-5; TCRdb indicates TRBD1, and absent DNA this call remains unverified. The CDR3 totals 14 residues. Per germline, CDR1 DFQATT and CDR2 SNEGSKA (reference sequence).

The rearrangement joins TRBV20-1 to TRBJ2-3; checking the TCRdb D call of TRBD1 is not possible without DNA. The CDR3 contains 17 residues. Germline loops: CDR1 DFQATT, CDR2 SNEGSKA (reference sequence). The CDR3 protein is CSAVRGGGASIADTQYF.

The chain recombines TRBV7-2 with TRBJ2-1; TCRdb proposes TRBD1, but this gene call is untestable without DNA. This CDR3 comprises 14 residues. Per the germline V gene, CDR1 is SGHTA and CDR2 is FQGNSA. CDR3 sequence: CASSSHQGYNEQFF.

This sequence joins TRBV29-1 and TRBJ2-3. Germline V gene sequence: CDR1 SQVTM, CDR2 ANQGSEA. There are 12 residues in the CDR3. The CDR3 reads CSVDPSTDTQYF.

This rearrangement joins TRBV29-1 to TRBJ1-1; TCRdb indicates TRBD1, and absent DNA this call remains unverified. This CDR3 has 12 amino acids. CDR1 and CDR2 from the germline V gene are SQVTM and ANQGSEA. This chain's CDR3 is CSVMGGWDSAFF.

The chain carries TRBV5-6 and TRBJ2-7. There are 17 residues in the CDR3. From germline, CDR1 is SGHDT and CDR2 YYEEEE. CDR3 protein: CASSLMTVTRLSYEQYF. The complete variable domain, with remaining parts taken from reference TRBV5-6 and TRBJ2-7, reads DAGVTQSPTHLIKTRGQQVTLRCSPKSGHDTVSWYQQALGQGPQFIFQYYEEEERQRGNFPDRFSGHQFPNYSSELNVNALLLGDSALYLCASSLMTVTRLSYEQYFGPGTRLTVT.

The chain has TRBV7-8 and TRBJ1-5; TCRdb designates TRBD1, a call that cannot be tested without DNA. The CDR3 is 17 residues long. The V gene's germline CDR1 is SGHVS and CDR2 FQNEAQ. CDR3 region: CASSLVWAGRGNQPQHF.

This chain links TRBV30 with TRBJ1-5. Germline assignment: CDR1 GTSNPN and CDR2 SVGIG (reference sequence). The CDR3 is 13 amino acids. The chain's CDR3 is CAWNQVGNQPQHF.

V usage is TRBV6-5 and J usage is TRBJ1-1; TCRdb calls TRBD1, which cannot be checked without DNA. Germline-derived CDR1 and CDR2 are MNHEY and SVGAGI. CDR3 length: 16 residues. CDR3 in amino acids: CASSPDRTHRNTEAFF.

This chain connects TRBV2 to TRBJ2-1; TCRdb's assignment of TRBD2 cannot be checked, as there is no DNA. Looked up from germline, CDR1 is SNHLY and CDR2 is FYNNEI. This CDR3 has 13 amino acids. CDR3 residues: CAGGTSGLYEQFF.